These 28 T cell receptor beta chains share one sample of origin, sequenced in a study of T cell changes during pregnancy in multiple sclerosis (dated by TCRdb to between 2019 and 2020). The library relied on the immunoSEQ multiplex PCR assay. TCRdb obtained this table from immuneACCESS and retained in-frame rearrangements with V and J assigned. These tables miss some clones; where compared with another copy, unresolved V genes account for less than half of the shortfall, and the remainder is unexplained. This sample lists some 71,000 clones; roughly nine tenths were detected once. Roughly 1.5% of the sample belongs to the ten largest clones. The specimen comprised peripheral blood, sampled after pregnancy. These receptors were taken from a female donor with multiple sclerosis, enrolled in a pregnancy study.

The chain has TRBV6-5 and TRBJ2-3; 7 bases line up with TRBD2. The germline CDR1 and CDR2 sequences are MNHEY and SVGAGI. This CDR3 comprises 16 residues. Trimming at V came to 0 bases and at J to 4 bases, leaving 7 bases not matched to a gene. The CDR3 bases are TGTGCCAGCAGTTACTCGGCGGGGGAGGGCGCAGATACGCAGTATTTT. As protein: CASSYSAGEGADTQYF.

The chain couples TRBV2 to TRBJ2-5; tentatively, D is TRBD2 (6 bases). The CDR3 is made up of 15 amino acids. CDR1 and CDR2 from the germline V gene are SNHLY and FYNNEI. V was pared by 5 bases and J by 2 bases, with 15 bases between. CDR3 loop: CASSRNLAVQETQYF. The CDR3 bases are TGTGCCAGCAGTAGGAACTTAGCGGTACAAGAGACCCAGTACTTC.

This chain uses TRBV29-1 with TRBJ2-5, with 10 positions matching TRBD2. J was trimmed by 4 bases and V by 3 bases; bases with no gene match: 5. This CDR3 contains 14 residues. Germline V gene lookup returns CDR1 SQVTM and CDR2 ANQGSEA. CDR3 amino acids: CSVDRSGRVETQYF. The CDR3 DNA sequence: TGCAGCGTTGACCGGAGCGGGAGGGTAGAGACCCAGTACTTC.

CDR3 DNA sequence: TGTGCCAGCAGGGGGGACAGGGGAGAAAAACTGTTTTTT. As protein: CASRGDRGEKLFF. The rearrangement uses TRBV2 and TRBJ1-4; 10 bases map to TRBD1. CDR3 size: 13 residues. V lost 6 bases and J lost 8; bases outside the gene matches: 3. Germline CDR1 SNHLY, CDR2 FYNNEI. Full variable domain (rest looked up from reference TRBV2 and TRBJ1-4): EPEVTQTPSHQVTQMGQEVILRCVPISNHLYFYWYRQILGQKVEFLVSFYNNEISEKSEIFDDQFSVERPDGSNFTLKIRSTKLEDSAMYFCASRGDRGEKLFFGSGTQLSVL.

This chain links TRBV6-5 with TRBJ2-7, with a possible D match to TRBD1 (6 bases). In germline, CDR1 is MNHEY, CDR2 SVGAGI. The CDR3 totals 15 residues. The V and J ends lost 6 bases and 2 bases respectively, with 17 bases between them. Here the CDR3 reads CASSFTGTQPYEQYF. The CDR3 nucleotides are TGTGCCAGCAGCTTTACCGGGACACAGCCCTACGAGCAGTACTTC.

The CDR3 DNA reads TGCGCCAGCAGCCAACCCTATACAGCATTTAATGAAAAACTGTTTTTT. This sequence encodes CASSQPYTAFNEKLFF. The rearrangement links TRBV4-1 to TRBJ1-4, with unresolved D. There are 16 residues in the CDR3. The V gene's germline CDR1 is MGHRA and CDR2 YSYEKL. V was pared by 2 bases and J by 4 bases, with 14 bases between.

The rearrangement joins TRBV7-2 to TRBJ2-3; possible D gene TRBD2, 6 bases. The CDR3 has 17 amino acids. CDR1 and CDR2 from the germline V gene are SGHTA and FQGNSA. Trimming took off 5 bases at V and 1 base at J, with 19 bases between the two ends. DNA for the CDR3: TGTGCCAGCAGCCAAGAGCTATGGGGGACTGGCACAGATACGCAGTATTTT. Residues: CASSQELWGTGTDTQYF.

This chain joins TRBV4-1 and TRBJ2-3; 10 bases fit TRBD2. Germline V gene lookup returns CDR1 MGHRA and CDR2 YSYEKL. After removal of 0 bases from V and 6 bases from J, the junction contained 9 bases not matched to a gene. The CDR3 sequence is 17 residues long. CDR3 in amino acids: CASSQESGRAMGDTQYF. In DNA form, the CDR3 reads TGCGCCAGCAGCCAAGAAAGCGGGAGGGCCATGGGGGATACGCAGTATTTT.

J is TRBJ2-4 and V is TRBV18; 8 nucleotides agree with TRBD2. The CDR3 sequence is 17 residues long. V trimming: 1 base; J trimming: 5 bases; junction bases outside the gene matches: 10. Germline CDR1 KGHSH, CDR2 LQKENI. CDR3 region: CASSPQVAGTSQNIQYF. The CDR3, as DNA: TGTGCCAGCTCACCACAGGTAGCGGGGACGTCCCAAAACATTCAGTACTTC.

This chain uses TRBV2 with TRBJ2-5; 11 positions match TRBD2. V was clipped by 4 bases and J by 7 bases; unmatched bases: 11. CDR3 length equals 16 residues. Germline assignment: CDR1 SNHLY and CDR2 FYNNEI. The CDR3 bases are TGTGCCAGCAGTGTGGACCAACTAGCGGGAGATTGGACCCAGTACTTC. This codes for CASSVDQLAGDWTQYF.

The chain employs TRBV6-5 and TRBJ2-7; 9 bases are a match to TRBD1. Germline CDR1 and CDR2: MNHEY and SVGAGI. Germline trimming cut 6 bases from V and 3 bases from J; bases unmatched to any gene: 3. This CDR3 is built from 13 residues. The CDR3 is CASRKTGGYEQYF. CDR3 sequence (DNA): TGTGCCAGCAGAAAGACAGGGGGCTACGAGCAGTACTTC.

The chain joins TRBV29-1 to TRBJ2-7; 8 bases fit TRBD1. Looked up from germline, CDR1 is SQVTM and CDR2 is ANQGSEA. CDR3 size: 14 residues. Trimming took 4 bases from V and 1 from J; bases not matched to a gene: 6. The CDR3 protein is CSVVPGQASYEQYF. CDR3 coding DNA: TGCAGCGTTGTACCGGGACAGGCTTCCTACGAGCAGTACTTC.

The chain joins TRBV19 to TRBJ1-4, with 8 bases fitting TRBD1. There are 15 residues in the CDR3. V was clipped by 4 bases and J by 6 bases; unmatched bases: 7. CDR1 and CDR2 (germline): LNHDA, SQIVND (reference sequence). CDR3 residues: CASSTSGGHHEKLFF. The DNA for the CDR3 is TGTGCCAGTAGTACCTCAGGGGGCCATCATGAAAAACTGTTTTTT.

The gene calls are TRBV30 and TRBJ2-2; D gene uncertain. The V gene lost 5 bases and the J gene lost 4 bases, with 17 bases spanning the gap. This CDR3 has 15 amino acids. Germline V gene sequence: CDR1 GTSNPN, CDR2 SVGIG (reference sequence). The CDR3 region has the DNA TGTGCCTGGCATAAACGCGTGCCGGGCACCGGGGAGCTGTTTTTT. Encoded protein: CAWHKRVPGTGELFF. Using reference TRBV30 and TRBJ2-2 for the parts outside the CDR3, the full variable domain is SQTIHQWPATLVQPVGSPLSLECTVEGTSNPNLYWYRQAAGRGLQLLFYSVGIGQISSEVPQNLSASRPQDRQFILSSKKLLLSDSGFYLCAWHKRVPGTGELFFGEGSRLTVL.

This clone showed up just a few times. The chain links TRBV5-6 to TRBJ1-4; possible D gene TRBD1, 6 bases. This CDR3 is 18 amino acids long. With 3 bases removed from V and 4 bases from J, the gap between germline ends came to 22 bases. Germline loops: CDR1 SGHDT, CDR2 YYEEEE. CDR3 residues: CASSWGGVRTAHNEKLFF. The CDR3 coding sequence is TGTGCCAGCAGCTGGGGGGGCGTGCGGACAGCCCATAATGAAAAACTGTTTTTT.

The chain carries TRBV18 and TRBJ2-7; perhaps TRBD1 as D (6 bases). V dropped 5 bases and J dropped 4 bases, with 15 bases sitting between them. CDR1 and CDR2 from the germline V gene are KGHSH and LQKENI. The CDR3 has 14 amino acids. CDR3 DNA: TGTGCCAGCTCATTAAGGGGGAAGGCGTACGAGCAGTACTTC. Translated, it gives CASSLRGKAYEQYF.

The chain joins TRBV28 to TRBJ2-1; 8 nucleotides align to TRBD2. J lost 7 bases, V lost 4 bases, and 12 bases had no gene match. Germline CDR1 MDHEN, CDR2 SYDVKM. This CDR3 contains 16 residues. For the CDR3, the DNA is TGTGCCAGCAGTTCTACCATTAGCGGGAATCAAAATGAGCAGTTCTTC. Amino acid sequence: CASSSTISGNQNEQFF. Based on the CDR3 plus reference TRBV28 and TRBJ2-1, the full variable domain is DVKVTQSSRYLVKRTGEKVFLECVQDMDHENMFWYRQDPGLGLRLIYFSYDVKMKEKGDIPEGYSVSREKKERFSLILESASTNQTSMYLCASSSTISGNQNEQFFGPGTRLTVL.

The CDR3, as DNA: TGTGCCAGTAGTCCGGGACAGGGGAACCTTCAGCCCCAGCATTTT. Protein: CASSPGQGNLQPQHF. The chain is built from TRBV19 and TRBJ1-5; 10 bases match TRBD1. The CDR3 extends over 15 amino acids. V shed 5 bases and J 6 bases; nucleotides not matched to a gene: 7. In germline, CDR1 is LNHDA, CDR2 SQIVND (reference sequence).

As DNA, the CDR3 is TGTGCCAGAGAACTAGCGGAAGGCTCCTACGAGCAGTACTTC. It encodes CARELAEGSYEQYF. The genes are TRBV5-3 and TRBJ2-7, with 8 nucleotides matching TRBD2. TRBV5-3 is designated an ORF whose function remains uncertain. Trimming at V came to 7 bases and at J to 0 bases, leaving 6 bases not matched to a gene. The CDR3 consists of 14 residues.

V is TRBV11-2 and J is TRBJ2-1, with TRBD2 as a possible D gene (6 bases). V was pared by 1 base and J by 14 bases, with 12 bases between. Germline V lookup: CDR1 SGHAT, CDR2 FQNNGV. This CDR3 is built from 12 residues. The CDR3 bases are TGTGCCAGCAGCTTAGCGGGAGTTAAAGAGTTCTTC. Translation gives CASSLAGVKEFF. Full variable domain (remainder filled in from reference TRBV11-2 and TRBJ2-1): EAGVAQSPRYKIIEKRQSVAFWCNPISGHATLYWYQQILGQGPKLLIQFQNNGVVDDSQLPKDRFSAERLKGVDSTLKIQPAKLEDSAVYLCASSLAGVKEFFGPGTRLTVL.

The genes are TRBV27 and TRBJ2-1, with TRBD2 as a possible D gene (6 bases). Trimming shortened V by 5 bases and J by 9 bases, and 26 bases separated the two germline ends. The CDR3 runs 17 residues. The V gene's germline CDR1 is MNHEY and CDR2 SMNVEV (reference sequence). CDR3: CASSPSAEEGGIGEQFF. In DNA, the CDR3 is TGTGCCAGCAGTCCATCGGCGGAAGAGGGAGGAATAGGTGAGCAGTTCTTC.

The J gene is TRBJ1-4, the V gene TRBV28; TRBD1 is a possible D gene (6 bases). The CDR3 consists of 15 residues. The V gene lost 5 bases and the J gene lost 8 bases, with 18 bases spanning the gap. The germline V gene has CDR1 MDHEN and CDR2 SYDVKM. In nucleotides, the CDR3 is TGTGCCAGCAGTAAAATCGTACAGGGCGGAGAAAAACTGTTTTTT. Encoded protein: CASSKIVQGGEKLFF.

The count of this clone is one. The V and J genes are TRBV18 and TRBJ2-2, with TRBD2 matching 8 bases. Losses at the gene ends were 4 bases for V and 1 base for J; bases not matched to a gene: 5. Per the germline V gene, CDR1 is KGHSH and CDR2 is LQKENI. This CDR3 region has 16 residues. The CDR3 nucleotides are TGTGCCAGCTCACGACCGGGACTAGAGAACACCGGGGAGCTGTTTTTT. Protein: CASSRPGLENTGELFF. Full variable domain (outside the CDR3, taken from reference TRBV18 and TRBJ2-2): NAGVMQNPRHLVRRRGQEARLRCSPMKGHSHVYWYRQLPEEGLKFMVYLQKENIIDESGMPKERFSAEFPKEGPSILRIQQVVRGDSAAYFCASSRPGLENTGELFFGEGSRLTVL.

The rearrangement joins TRBV10-2 to TRBJ1-2, with TRBD1 as a possible D gene (6 bases). The CDR3 is made up of 15 amino acids. CDR1 is WSHSY, CDR2 SAAADI, per germline. V was pared by 4 bases and J by 4 bases, with 16 bases between. The chain's CDR3 is CASSAPDRKFYGYTF. CDR3 sequence (DNA): TGCGCCAGCAGTGCGCCGGACAGAAAATTCTATGGCTACACCTTC.

This chain links TRBV19 with TRBJ1-2, with 7 bases that match TRBD1. The CDR3 consists of 15 residues. Germline V CDR1 and CDR2: LNHDA, SQIVND (reference sequence). V was clipped by 6 bases and J by 3 bases; unmatched bases: 10. The CDR3 DNA sequence: TGTGCCAGTAGCCCAAAGACAGGGCGCCACTATGGCTACACCTTC. Translated: CASSPKTGRHYGYTF.

The J gene is TRBJ2-7, the V gene TRBV27, with D possibly matching TRBD1 (5 bases). V lost 7 bases to trimming and J lost 5 bases, with 18 bases between them. CDR1 is MNHEY and CDR2 is SMNVEV in the germline V gene (reference sequence). CDR3 length equals 14 residues. CDR3 DNA: TGTGCCAGCACCCCCCGGGCAGGGTCCCACGAGCAGTACTTC. Translating it yields CASTPRAGSHEQYF.

This chain connects TRBV28 to TRBJ2-1, with 12 bases lining up with TRBD2. The CDR3 runs 16 residues. Germline trimming cut 1 base from V and 8 bases from J; bases unmatched to any gene: 6. Germline CDR1 MDHEN, CDR2 SYDVKM. Here the CDR3 reads CASSLYLAGGPDEQFF. The CDR3 DNA is TGTGCCAGCAGTTTATATCTAGCGGGAGGGCCGGATGAGCAGTTCTTC. Using reference TRBV28 and TRBJ2-1 for the parts outside the CDR3, the full variable domain is DVKVTQSSRYLVKRTGEKVFLECVQDMDHENMFWYRQDPGLGLRLIYFSYDVKMKEKGDIPEGYSVSREKKERFSLILESASTNQTSMYLCASSLYLAGGPDEQFFGPGTRLTVL.

The CDR3 reads CASRDRGRVNYGYTF. CDR3 in DNA: TGTGCCAGCAGGGACAGGGGGCGCGTCAACTATGGCTACACCTTC. The chain employs TRBV6-1 and TRBJ1-2, with 11 bases that match TRBD1. This CDR3 region has 15 residues. Germline CDR1 MNHNS, CDR2 SASEGT. V lost 6 bases, J lost 2 bases, and 5 bases stayed unmatched.